This passage covers 5 T cell receptor beta chains from one sample sequenced in a study of T and B cells in COVID-19 patients (dated by TCRdb to 2018 to 2021). Genomic DNA extracted from blood was used in amounts of 250-500 ng for amplification of TRB repertoires. The reads were generated on an Illumina MiSeq. TRB rearrangements were amplified by multiplex PCR with BIOMED2 TRB-A/B primer pools. The public reads were reanalyzed by TCRdb: fastp trimming at Q25, MiXCR alignment, in-frame beta chains only. Records with the same CDR3 protein are collapsed into one entry carrying the most frequent genes and DNA. The sample has 20,000 to 25,000 distinct CDR3 sequences on record, 25% to 30% of them singletons. The top ten clonotypes cover 2.5% to 3% of the sample. Sample: blood. The receptors were sampled from a human donor who had recovered from COVID-19.

The chain has TRBV20-1 and TRBJ1-2, with 7 bases fitting TRBD1. The CDR3 runs 15 residues. With V trimmed by 0 bases and J by 4 bases, 8 bases remained unmatched. Germline values: CDR1 DFQATT, CDR2 SNEGSKA (reference sequence). The CDR3 bases are TGCAGTGCTAGAGATGGAAACAGGGGTGTCTATGGCTACACCTTC. It specifies CSARDGNRGVYGYTF.

V is TRBV6-2 or TRBV6-3 and J is TRBJ2-2, with D uncertain. The CDR3 spans 14 residues. Germline V gene lookup returns CDR1 MNHEY and CDR2 SVGEGT. Trimming stripped 2 bases from V and 7 bases from J, with 11 bases between. The CDR3 DNA follows: TGTGCCAGCAGTTACCCGGTGGCCCTCGGGGAGCTGTTTTTT. This sequence encodes CASSYPVALGELFF.

The J gene is TRBJ1-2, the V gene TRBV30; D might be TRBD1 (6 bases). CDR3 length: 13 residues. In germline, CDR1 is GTSNPN, CDR2 SVGIG (reference sequence). The ends were cut back, 2 bases at V and 7 bases at J, with 14 bases in the middle. CDR3 sequence reads: CAWSKGGFSGYTF. The CDR3 DNA reads as TGTGCCTGGAGTAAGGGGGGGTTCTCTGGCTACACCTTC. Full variable domain (remainder filled in from reference TRBV30 and TRBJ1-2): SQTIHQWPATLVQPVGSPLSLECTVEGTSNPNLYWYRQAAGRGLQLLFYSVGIGQISSEVPQNLSASRPQDRQFILSSKKLLLSDSGFYLCAWSKGGFSGYTFGSGTRLTVV.

This chain links TRBV10-2 with TRBJ2-7, with 7 bases aligning to TRBD2. The CDR3 consists of 16 residues. The V gene's germline CDR1 is WSHSY and CDR2 SAAADI. After removal of 4 bases from V and 4 bases from J, the junction contained 13 bases not matched to a gene. The CDR3 DNA is TGCGCCAGCAGTGGATCTTACTTCAGCGGGGCTTACGAGCAGTACTTC. This gives the protein CASSGSYFSGAYEQYF.

This clonotype is categorized as medium-sized. The chain uses TRBV11-1 and TRBJ1-1; no definite D call. The length of the CDR3 is 12 residues. Germline CDR1 reads SGHAT; CDR2 reads FQDESV (reference sequence). Trimming stripped 3 bases from V and 1 base from J, with 3 bases between. CDR3 sequence reads: CASSFRNTEAFF. The DNA for the CDR3 is TGTGCCAGCAGCTTCAGGAACACTGAAGCTTTCTTT.